This paragraph covers one TCR beta chain sequence. TCRdb's copy holds only in-frame clones and misses some; the assay was immunoSEQ multiplex PCR. The sample lists approximately 2.1 million clones, more than 85% occurring once. This sample is drawn from a study of shared clonotypes between healthy human individuals. The sample comprised naive CD4+ T cells from PBMCs. As for subset: CD45RA+ positively selected. The clonotype was recovered from a man younger than 35 in good health. Some clones in this sample may be carry-over from other donors' samples.

The CDR3 is CAISEFTGGPSYEQYF. DNA of the CDR3: TGTGCCATCAGTGAATTCACAGGGGGTCCTTCCTACGAGCAGTACTTC. The chain recombines TRBV10-3 with TRBJ2-7; TRBD1 agrees at 8 bases. There are 16 residues in the CDR3. CDR1 is ENHRY and CDR2 is SYGVKD in the germline V gene. V lost 3 bases to trimming and J lost 1 base; unmatched junction nucleotides: 8.